The sequence of this T cell receptor (beta chain) was determined in a study of CD4+ T cells in melanoma. Study conclusions and caveats: CD8+ T cell, macrophage and B cell function reportedly correlated with neoantigen-specific CD4+ T cells. Neoantigen-specific CD4+ T cells in melanoma reportedly had diverse differentiation states.

Of note for this clone: The antigen remains unidentified.

TCRdb keeps only in-frame clones here, not all; method: immunoSEQ multiplex PCR. The data hold roughly 19,000 clones, with around 80% observed a single time. The source of this sequence is a human donor with melanoma.

The CDR3 coding sequence is TGTGCCAGCAGGGTAACGACAGGTGAAGCTTTCTTT. This gives the protein CASRVTTGEAFF. J is TRBJ1-1 and V is TRBV6-1; D may be TRBD1 (6 bases). The V and J ends lost 6 bases and 7 bases respectively, with 12 bases between them. There are 12 residues in the CDR3. Germline-derived CDR1 and CDR2 are MNHNS and SASEGT.